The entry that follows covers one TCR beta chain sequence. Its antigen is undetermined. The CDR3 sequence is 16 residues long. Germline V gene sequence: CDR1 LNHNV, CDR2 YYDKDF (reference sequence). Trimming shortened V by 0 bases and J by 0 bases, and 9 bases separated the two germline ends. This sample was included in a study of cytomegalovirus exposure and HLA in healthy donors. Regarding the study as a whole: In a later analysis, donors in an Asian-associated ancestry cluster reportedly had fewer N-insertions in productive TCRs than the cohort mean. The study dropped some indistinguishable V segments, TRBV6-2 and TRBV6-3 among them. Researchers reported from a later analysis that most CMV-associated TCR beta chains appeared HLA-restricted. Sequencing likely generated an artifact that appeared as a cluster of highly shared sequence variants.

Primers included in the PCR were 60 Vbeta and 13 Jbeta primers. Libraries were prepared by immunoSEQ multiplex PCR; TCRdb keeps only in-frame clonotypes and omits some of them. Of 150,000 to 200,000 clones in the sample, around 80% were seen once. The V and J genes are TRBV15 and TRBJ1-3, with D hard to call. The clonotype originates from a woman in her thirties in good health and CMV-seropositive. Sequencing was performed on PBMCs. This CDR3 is CATSRDIVSSGNTIYF. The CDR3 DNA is TGTGCCACCAGCAGAGATATAGTGAGCTCTGGAAACACCATATATTTT.